These 18 T cell receptor beta chains came from one sample sequenced in a study of blood T cell repertoires in COVID-19. Generated by immunoSEQ multiplex PCR, the TCRdb table keeps only in-frame clones and is missing some. The sample carries a few hundred thousand clones, nearly 90% recorded once. The sequencing sample was made of peripheral blood. All receptors derive from a woman aged 30 to 39 with COVID-19, enrolled during active disease.

V usage is TRBV19 and J usage is TRBJ1-5, with 7 positions matching TRBD1. The germline gives CDR1 LNHDA, CDR2 SQIVND (reference sequence). V shed 4 bases, J shed 4 bases, and the junction held 4 bases outside the gene matches. The CDR3 is made up of 14 amino acids. CDR3 coding DNA: TGTGCCAGTAGTACCTTACAGGGGAATCAGCCCCAGCATTTT. Translated: CASSTLQGNQPQHF.

The chain carries TRBV6-1 and TRBJ2-5, with 8 bases identical to TRBD2. CDR3 length: 15 residues. Germline loops: CDR1 MNHNS, CDR2 SASEGT. Trimming took 2 bases from V and 2 from J; bases not matched to a gene: 4. In DNA form, the CDR3 reads TGTGCCAGCAGTGAAATCAGCGGGGGACAAGAGACCCAGTACTTC. Its translation: CASSEISGGQETQYF.

The V call is TRBV2, the J call TRBJ1-2, with D possibly matching TRBD1 (6 bases). Germline loops: CDR1 SNHLY, CDR2 FYNNEI. V was shortened by 4 bases and J by 7 bases, with 13 bases between the two germline ends. The CDR3 spans 13 residues. CDR3 loop: CASSVVTGRGYTF. CDR3 nucleotide sequence: TGTGCCAGCAGTGTTGTAACAGGGCGTGGCTACACCTTC.

The rearrangement uses TRBV7-2 and TRBJ2-1, with 13 nucleotides matching TRBD2. Germline CDR1 is SGHTA and CDR2 is FQGNSA. J gave up 14 bases and V 5 bases, and 9 bases lay outside the gene matches. There are 14 residues in the CDR3. As DNA, the CDR3 is TGTGCCAGCAGCGTCCAAGGACTAGCGGGAGATAAGTTCTTC. Amino acid sequence: CASSVQGLAGDKFF.

This clone was recorded once. The CDR3 sequence is CASSGQGADGYTF. The CDR3 bases are TGTGCCAGCAGTGGACAGGGGGCAGATGGCTACACCTTC. The rearrangement uses TRBV2 and TRBJ1-2; TRBD1 matches at 10 bases. The V segment lost 4 bases and the J segment 6 bases; nucleotides outside the gene matches: 2. Germline lookup yields CDR1 SNHLY and CDR2 FYNNEI. There are 13 residues in the CDR3.

CDR3 residues: CATSGSVPSAEQYF. The CDR3 region has the DNA TGTGCCACCAGCGGTTCAGTCCCTAGCGCCGAGCAGTACTTC. This sequence joins TRBV15 and TRBJ2-7; TRBD2 is a possible D gene (6 bases). This CDR3 is built from 14 residues. V lost 5 bases to trimming and J lost 6 bases, with 17 bases between them. CDR1 and CDR2 from the germline V gene are LNHNV and YYDKDF (reference sequence).

The rearrangement links TRBV6-6 to TRBJ1-1; 9 positions agree with TRBD1. Germline CDR1 reads MNHNY; CDR2 reads SVGAGI (reference sequence). The ends lost 4 bases at V and 5 bases at J; junction bases unmatched: 5. The CDR3 runs to 14 residues. In DNA form, the CDR3 reads TGTGCCAGCAGTTGGACAGGGGAGGGGACTGAAGCTTTCTTT. Protein product: CASSWTGEGTEAFF.

This chain joins TRBV4-2 and TRBJ2-3, with 8 bases fitting TRBD2. V lost 1 base to trimming and J lost 6 bases; unmatched junction nucleotides: 6. The length of the CDR3 is 15 residues. CDR1 is LGHNA and CDR2 is YNFKEQ in the germline V gene. The chain's CDR3 is CASSQGSGGGDTQYF. As DNA, the CDR3 is TGTGCCAGCAGCCAAGGAAGCGGGGGCGGGGATACGCAGTATTTT.

The V and J genes are TRBV6-6 and TRBJ2-7; D is uncertain. The length of the CDR3 is 13 residues. Looked up from germline, CDR1 is MNHNY and CDR2 is SVGAGI (reference sequence). Trimming cost V 0 bases and J 3 bases, with 6 bases left between them. The CDR3 reads CASSYSSFYEQYV. The CDR3 DNA is TGTGCCAGCAGTTACTCGTCATTCTACGAGCAGTACGTC.

This clone was recorded once. The rearrangement links TRBV5-4 to TRBJ2-2; tentatively, D is TRBD2 (6 bases). Looked up from germline, CDR1 is SGHNT and CDR2 is YYREEE (reference sequence). The CDR3 is made up of 14 amino acids. V lost 3 bases, J lost 6 bases, and 12 bases lay in between. CDR3: CASSSRGKAGELFF. DNA for the CDR3: TGTGCCAGCAGCTCACGGGGGAAGGCCGGGGAGCTGTTTTTT.

This chain uses TRBV10-3 with TRBJ1-5; 7 positions match TRBD1. Germline V CDR1 and CDR2: ENHRY, SYGVKD. The CDR3 spans 14 residues. With 10 bases clipped from V and 0 bases from J, the junction kept 6 bases outside the gene matches. The CDR3 spells CATSQGYSNQPQHF. The CDR3 DNA follows: TGTGCCACCTCACAGGGGTATAGCAATCAGCCCCAGCATTTT.

CDR3 DNA sequence: TGTGCCAGCAGCTTAGGACAGATCAGCTCCTACAATGAGCAGTTCTTC. Encoded protein: CASSLGQISSYNEQFF. The chain couples TRBV5-5 to TRBJ2-1, with D possibly being TRBD1 (6 bases). Trimming cost V 2 bases and J 0 bases, with 12 bases left between them. The CDR3 covers 16 residues. Germline CDR1 SGHKS, CDR2 YYEKEE (reference sequence).

This chain connects TRBV5-1 to TRBJ2-1; TRBD1 might be the D (7 bases). There are 14 residues in the CDR3. Trimming pared 4 bases from V and 4 bases from J, leaving 12 bases between. Per the germline V gene, CDR1 is SGHRS and CDR2 is YFSETQ. The CDR3 sequence: CASSAGQTYNEQFF. CDR3 sequence (DNA): TGCGCCAGCAGCGCGGGACAGACTTACAATGAGCAGTTCTTC. The full variable domain, with the rest looked up from reference TRBV5-1 and TRBJ2-1, is KAGVTQTPRYLIKTRGQQVTLSCSPISGHRSVSWYQQTPGQGLQFLFEYFSETQRNKGNFPGRFSGRQFSNSRSEMNVSTLELGDSALYLCASSAGQTYNEQFFGPGTRLTVL.

The chain employs TRBV5-5 and TRBJ1-1, with D perhaps matching TRBD1 (5 bases). The CDR3 spans 12 residues. CDR1 and CDR2 (germline): SGHKS, YYEKEE (reference sequence). Trimming removed 2 bases at V and 5 bases at J, with 7 bases between. CDR3 region: CASSFQGTEAFF. For the CDR3, the DNA is TGTGCCAGCAGCTTCCAGGGAACTGAAGCTTTCTTT.

V is TRBV6-5 and J is TRBJ1-1, with 9 bases aligning to TRBD1. The germline gives CDR1 MNHEY, CDR2 SVGAGI. The CDR3 sequence is 15 residues long. V shed 5 bases, J shed 1 base, and the junction held 5 bases outside the gene matches. In DNA form, the CDR3 reads TGTGCCAGCAGTAAGAGGACAGGGGAGAACACTGAAGCTTTCTTT. Amino acids: CASSKRTGENTEAFF.

The chain recombines TRBV5-6 with TRBJ2-5, with D possibly being TRBD2 (5 bases). V shed 4 bases and J shed 4 bases, with 5 bases lying between them. In germline, CDR1 is SGHDT, CDR2 YYEEEE. CDR3 size: 11 residues. The CDR3 loop is CASSGGETQYF. The CDR3 DNA sequence: TGTGCCAGCAGCGGAGGAGAGACCCAGTACTTC.

V and J are TRBV7-9 and TRBJ1-4; 7 positions match TRBD1. This CDR3 comprises 11 residues. V lost 4 bases, J lost 14 bases, and 4 bases stayed unmatched. Per the germline V gene, CDR1 is SEHNR and CDR2 is FQNEAQ (reference sequence). The CDR3 nucleotides read TGTGCCAGCAGCTCCGACAGGGTGCTGTTTTTT. Translating it yields CASSSDRVLFF.

The genes are TRBV30 and TRBJ2-1; D gene unclear. Germline assignment: CDR1 GTSNPN and CDR2 SVGIG (reference sequence). Between the trimmed V and J ends, which lost 0 bases and 10 bases, there was a span of 7 bases. The CDR3 loop spans 11 amino acids. The CDR3 DNA reads TGTGCCTGGAGTGTACGCCGGGAGCAGTTCTTC. Translation: CAWSVRREQFF.